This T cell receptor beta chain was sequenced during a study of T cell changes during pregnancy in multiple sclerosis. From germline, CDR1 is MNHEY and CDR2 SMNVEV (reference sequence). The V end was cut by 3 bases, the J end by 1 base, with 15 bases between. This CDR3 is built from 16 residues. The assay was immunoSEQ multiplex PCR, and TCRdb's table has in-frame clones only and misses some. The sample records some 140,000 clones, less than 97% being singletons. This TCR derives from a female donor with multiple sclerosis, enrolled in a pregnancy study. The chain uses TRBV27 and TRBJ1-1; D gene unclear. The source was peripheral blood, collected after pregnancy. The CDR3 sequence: CASSLGAGRSNTEAFF. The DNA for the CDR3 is TGTGCCAGCAGTTTGGGAGCGGGCAGATCGAACACTGAAGCTTTCTTT.